The sequence of this T cell receptor (beta chain) was determined in a study of cytomegalovirus exposure and HLA in healthy donors. Study summary: Around 87 million unique TCRs, all from HLA-typed donors, were included in an early release of the data.

Everyone who donated was a healthy bone marrow donor. Germline loops: CDR1 SGHKS, CDR2 YYEKEE (reference sequence). Trimming cost V 2 bases and J 7 bases; bases outside gene matches: 5. This CDR3 is 14 amino acids long. Primers: 60 Vbeta forward and 13 Jbeta reverse. Profiled with immunoSEQ multiplex PCR; TCRdb holds only in-frame clones, not every one. The sample contains tens of thousands of clones, under 75% of which appear only once. Sequenced material: PBMCs. The clonotype originates from a man aged 30 to 45 in good health and CMV-seronegative. The rearrangement uses TRBV5-5 and TRBJ2-7; 11 nucleotides match TRBD1. The DNA of the CDR3 is TGTGCCAGCAGCTTAGGACAGGGGGCCTGGGAGCAGTACTTC. Translated: CASSLGQGAWEQYF.